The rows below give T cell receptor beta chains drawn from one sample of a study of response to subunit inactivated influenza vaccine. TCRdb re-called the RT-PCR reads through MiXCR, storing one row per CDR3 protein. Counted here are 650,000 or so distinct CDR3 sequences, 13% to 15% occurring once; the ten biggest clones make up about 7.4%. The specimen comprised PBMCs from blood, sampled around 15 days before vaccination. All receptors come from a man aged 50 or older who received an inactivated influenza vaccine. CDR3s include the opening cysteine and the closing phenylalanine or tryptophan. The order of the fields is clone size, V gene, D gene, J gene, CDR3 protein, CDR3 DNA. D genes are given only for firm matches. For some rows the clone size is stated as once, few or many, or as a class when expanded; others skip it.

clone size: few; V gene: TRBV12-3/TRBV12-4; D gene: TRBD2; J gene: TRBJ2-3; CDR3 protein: CASTFLAETNTQYF; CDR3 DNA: TGTGCCAGCACCTTCCTAGCGGAGACTAATACGCAGTATTTT
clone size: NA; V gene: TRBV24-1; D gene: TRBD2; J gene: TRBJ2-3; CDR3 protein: CATSDPSGRAGTDTQYF; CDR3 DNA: TGTGCCACCAGTGATCCAAGCGGGAGGGCCGGCACAGATACGCAGTATTTT
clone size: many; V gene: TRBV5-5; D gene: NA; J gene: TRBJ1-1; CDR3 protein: CASSLGFGGEAFF; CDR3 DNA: TGTGCCAGCAGCTTGGGTTTTGGGGGTGAAGCTTTCTTT
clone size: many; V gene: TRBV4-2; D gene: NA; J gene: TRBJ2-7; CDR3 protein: CASSQDRGSSYEQYF; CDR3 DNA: TGTGCCAGCAGCCAAGATAGGGGCTCAAGCTACGAGCAGTACTTC
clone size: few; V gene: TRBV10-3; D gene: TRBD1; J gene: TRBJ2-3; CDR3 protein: CAISEIGQGTDTQYF; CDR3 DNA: TGTGCCATCAGTGAAATCGGACAGGGCACAGATACGCAGTATTTT
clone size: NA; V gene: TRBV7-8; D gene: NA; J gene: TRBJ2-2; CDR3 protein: CASSLVRTRLGELFF; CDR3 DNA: TGTGCCAGCAGCTTAGTTAGGACAAGGCTCGGGGAGCTGTTTTTT
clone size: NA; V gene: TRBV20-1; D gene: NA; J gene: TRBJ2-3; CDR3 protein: CSANIDYSTDTQYF; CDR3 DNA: TGCAGTGCTAACATAGACTACAGCACAGATACGCAGTATTTT
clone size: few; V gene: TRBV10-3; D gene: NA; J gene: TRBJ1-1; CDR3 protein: CAISGHNPTEAFF; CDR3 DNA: TGTGCCATCAGCGGTCACAACCCCACTGAAGCTTTCTTT
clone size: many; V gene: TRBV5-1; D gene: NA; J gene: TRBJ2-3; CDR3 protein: CASSLSATDTQYF; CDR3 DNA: TGCGCCAGCAGCTTAAGCGCTACAGATACGCAGTATTTT
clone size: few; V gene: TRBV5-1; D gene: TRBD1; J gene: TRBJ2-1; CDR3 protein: CASSWGTGVYNEQFF; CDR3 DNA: TGCGCCAGCAGTTGGGGGACAGGGGTTTACAATGAGCAGTTCTTC
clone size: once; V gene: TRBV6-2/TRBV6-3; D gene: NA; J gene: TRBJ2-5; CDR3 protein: CASSYTGQPGTQYF; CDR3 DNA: TGTGCCAGCAGTTACACCGGACAGCCCGGGACCCAGTACTTC
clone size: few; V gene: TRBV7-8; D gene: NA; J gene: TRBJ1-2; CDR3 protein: CASSQLAGTTNYGYTF; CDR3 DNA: TGTGCCAGCAGCCAATTGGCCGGGACAACTAACTATGGCTACACCTTC
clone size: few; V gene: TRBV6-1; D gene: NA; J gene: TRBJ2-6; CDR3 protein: CASTLVHLSGANVLTF; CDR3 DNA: TGTGCCAGCACCCTGGTACACCTCTCTGGGGCCAACGTCCTGACTTTC
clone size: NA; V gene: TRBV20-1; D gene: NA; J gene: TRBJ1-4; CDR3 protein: CSATARARKLFF; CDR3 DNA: TGCAGTGCTACGGCCAGGGCTAGGAAACTGTTTTTT
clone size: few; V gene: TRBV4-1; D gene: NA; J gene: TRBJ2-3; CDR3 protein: CASSQGAAGRDTQYF; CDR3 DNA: TGCGCCAGCAGCCAAGGGGCTGCGGGCAGAGATACGCAGTATTTT
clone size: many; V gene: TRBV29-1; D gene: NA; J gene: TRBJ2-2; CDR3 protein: CSVVTGTLNTGELFF; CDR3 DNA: TGCAGCGTCGTCACCGGGACCCTGAACACCGGGGAGCTGTTTTTT
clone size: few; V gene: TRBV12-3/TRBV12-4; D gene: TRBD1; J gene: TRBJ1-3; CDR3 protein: CASRATGVSSGNTIYF; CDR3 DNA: TGTGCCAGCAGGGCCACAGGGGTCAGCTCTGGAAACACCATATATTTT
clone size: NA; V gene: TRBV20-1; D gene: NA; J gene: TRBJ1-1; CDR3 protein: CSARASGGNTEAFF; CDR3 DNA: TGCAGTGCTAGAGCTTCCGGGGGGAACACTGAAGCTTTCTTT
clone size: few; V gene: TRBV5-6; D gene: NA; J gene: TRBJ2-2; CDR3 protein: CASNKAGTTGELFF; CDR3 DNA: TGTGCCAGCAACAAGGCGGGGACCACCGGGGAGCTGTTTTTT
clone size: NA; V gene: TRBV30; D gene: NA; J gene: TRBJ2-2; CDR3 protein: CAWGRDRRELFF; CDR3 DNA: TGTGCCTGGGGCAGGGACCGCCGCGAGCTGTTTTTT
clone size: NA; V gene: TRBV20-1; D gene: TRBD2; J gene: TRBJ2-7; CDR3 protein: CSARGRTSGRARSYEQYF; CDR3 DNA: TGCAGTGCTAGAGGCCGGACTAGCGGGAGGGCCCGCTCCTACGAGCAGTACTTC
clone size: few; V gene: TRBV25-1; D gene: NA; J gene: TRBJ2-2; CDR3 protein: CASRWTGTNTGELFF; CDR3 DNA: TGTGCCAGCAGGTGGACTGGTACAAACACCGGGGAGCTGTTTTTT